This is a list of T cell receptor delta chains from one sample in a study of gamma delta lymphoproliferative disorders and STAT genes. TCRdb re-called clones from the multiplex PCR reads using CATT. There are over 200 delta-chain clones in the sample; 9% to 10% occur only once, and 95% to 98% lies in the top ten. Sequencing input: blood. The receptors derive from a human donor with gamma-delta T-cell large granular lymphocyte leukemia. CDR3s include the opening cysteine and the closing phenylalanine or tryptophan. The order of the fields is CDR3 length, J gene, V gene, CDR3 protein.

18	TRDJ1	TRDV1	CALGEPLYGEPYTDKLIF
19	TRDJ1	TRDV1	CALGELLLWGIPNTDKLIF
17	TRDJ1	TRDV2	CACDDMGGGPHTDKLIF
21	TRDJ3	TRDV1	CALGEFGGSLTPPWDTRQMFF
17	TRDJ2	TRDV2	CACDTVVGDSMTAQLFF
20	TRDJ1	TRDV2	CACDTVHTGLGDTRGDKLIF
26	TRDJ1	TRDV1	CALGERCPLPTLTGGYMGLYTDKLIF
18	TRDJ1	TRDV1	CALGEKAGGSSGADKLIF
22	TRDJ1	TRDV2	CACDTVDGKALRTGGKTDKLIF
17	TRDJ1	TRDV1	CALGELLVFPATDKLIF
21	TRDJ1	TRDV1	CALGDGTAWGIRFRYTDKLIF
19	TRDJ1	TRDV2	CACDTVGLGDTPSTDKLIF
18	TRDJ3	TRDV2	CACDSTGEISWDTRQMFF
18	TRDJ1	TRDV1	CALGERRGDTFGADKLIF
18	TRDJ1	TRDV2	CACDTVLPTGGYTDKLIF
18	TRDJ1	TRDV1	CALGERRGDTFFTDKLIF
17	TRDJ1	TRDV3	CAFKGGYWGRYTDKLIF
19	TRDJ1	TRDV1	CALGEPPPSLGDTRVKLIF
18	TRDJ1	TRDV1	CALGEAPLGDTHSDKLIF
17	TRDJ2	TRDV1	CALGDPVDWGLTAQLFF
28	TRDJ1	TRDV1	CALGDVKRPSYFHFYWGISQAYTDKLIF
25	TRDJ1	TRDV1	CALGEGRRWSHPLLGDTFFIDKLIF
17	TRDJ1	TRDV1	CALLISLGDTRVSKLIF
15	TRDJ1	TRDV1	CALGDLGDTRVKLIF
20	TRDJ1	TRDV1	CAFGDPSGETYWGIEHKLIF
18	TRDJ1	TRDV1	CALGVGWDSRLSTDKLIF
17	TRDJ1	TRDV2	CACDTLTGGLNTDKLIF
18	TRDJ1	TRDV2	CACDTVGLGENGADKLIF
25	TRDJ1	TRDV1	CALGLPTLLLAFHMGDTQATDKLIF
24	TRDJ1	TRDV1	CALGGPRVWLVAQSDKGYTDKLIF
21	TRDJ1	TRDV1	CALGELPYWGIRPLYTDKLIF
20	TRDJ1	TRDV1	CALGERGGSTGAVNTDKLIF
13	TRDJ1	TRDV2	CAFPRGYAHKLIF